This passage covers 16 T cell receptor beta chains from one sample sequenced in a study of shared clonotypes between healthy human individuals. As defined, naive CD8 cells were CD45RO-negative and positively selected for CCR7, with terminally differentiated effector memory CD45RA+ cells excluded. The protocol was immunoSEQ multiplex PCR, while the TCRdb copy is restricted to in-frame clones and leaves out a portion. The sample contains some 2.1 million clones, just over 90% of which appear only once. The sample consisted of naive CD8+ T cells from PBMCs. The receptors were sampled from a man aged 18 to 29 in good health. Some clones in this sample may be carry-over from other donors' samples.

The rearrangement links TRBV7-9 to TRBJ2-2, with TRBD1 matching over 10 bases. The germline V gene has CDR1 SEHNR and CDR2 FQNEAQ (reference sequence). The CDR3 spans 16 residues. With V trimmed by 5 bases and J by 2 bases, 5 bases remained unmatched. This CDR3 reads CASSPTGGFNTGELFF. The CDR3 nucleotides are TGTGCCAGCAGCCCGACAGGGGGCTTCAACACCGGGGAGCTGTTTTTT.

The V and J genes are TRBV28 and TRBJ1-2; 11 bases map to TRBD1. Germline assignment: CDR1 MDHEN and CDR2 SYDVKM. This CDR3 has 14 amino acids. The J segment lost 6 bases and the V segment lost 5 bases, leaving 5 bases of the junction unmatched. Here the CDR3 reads CASSPGQGADGYTF. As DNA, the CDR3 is TGTGCCAGCAGTCCTGGACAGGGGGCAGATGGCTACACCTTC.

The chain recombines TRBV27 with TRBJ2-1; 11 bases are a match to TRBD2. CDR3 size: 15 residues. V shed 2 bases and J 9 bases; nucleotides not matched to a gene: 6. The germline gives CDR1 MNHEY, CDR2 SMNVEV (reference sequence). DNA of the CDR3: TGTGCCAGCAGTTTAATTTGGCTAGCGGGAGGTGAGCAGTTCTTC. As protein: CASSLIWLAGGEQFF.

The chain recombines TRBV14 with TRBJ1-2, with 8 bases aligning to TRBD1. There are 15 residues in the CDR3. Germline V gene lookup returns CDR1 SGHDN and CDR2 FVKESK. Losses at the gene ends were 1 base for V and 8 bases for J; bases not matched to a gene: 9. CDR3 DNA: TGTGCCAGCAGCCAAGCCAGGACAGGGAGCGGCGGCTACACCTTC. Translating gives CASSQARTGSGGYTF.

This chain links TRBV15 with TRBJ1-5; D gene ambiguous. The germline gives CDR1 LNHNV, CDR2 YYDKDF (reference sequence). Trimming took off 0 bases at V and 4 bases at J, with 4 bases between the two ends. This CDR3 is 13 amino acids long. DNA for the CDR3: TGTGCCACCAGCAGAGATTGGAATCAGCCCCAGCATTTT. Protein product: CATSRDWNQPQHF.

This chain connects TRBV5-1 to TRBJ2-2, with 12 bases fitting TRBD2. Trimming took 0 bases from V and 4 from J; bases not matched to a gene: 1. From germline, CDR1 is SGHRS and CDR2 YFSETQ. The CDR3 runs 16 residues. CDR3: CASSLGLAGATGELFF. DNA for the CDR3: TGCGCCAGCAGCTTGGGACTAGCGGGAGCCACCGGGGAGCTGTTTTTT.

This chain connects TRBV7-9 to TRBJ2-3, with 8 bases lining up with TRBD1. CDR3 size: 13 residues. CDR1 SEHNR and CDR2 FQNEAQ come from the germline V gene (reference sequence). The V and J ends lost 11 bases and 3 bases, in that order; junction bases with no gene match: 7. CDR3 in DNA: TGTGCCTCCCAGGGGGCTATGACAGATACGCAGTATTTT. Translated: CASQGAMTDTQYF.

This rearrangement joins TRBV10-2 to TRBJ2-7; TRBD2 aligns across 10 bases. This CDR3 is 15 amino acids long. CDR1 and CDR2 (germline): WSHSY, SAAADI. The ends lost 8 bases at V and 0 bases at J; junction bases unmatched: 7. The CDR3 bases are TGCGCCAGCCGAGGGACTAGCGAGTACTCCTACGAGCAGTACTTC. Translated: CASRGTSEYSYEQYF.

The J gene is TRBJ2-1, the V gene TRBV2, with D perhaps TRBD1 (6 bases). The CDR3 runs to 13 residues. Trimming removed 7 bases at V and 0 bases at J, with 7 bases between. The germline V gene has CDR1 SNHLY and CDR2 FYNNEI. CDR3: CASKDSSYNEQFF. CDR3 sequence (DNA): TGTGCCAGCAAGGACAGCTCCTACAATGAGCAGTTCTTC. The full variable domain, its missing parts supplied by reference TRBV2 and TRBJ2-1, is EPEVTQTPSHQVTQMGQEVILRCVPISNHLYFYWYRQILGQKVEFLVSFYNNEISEKSEIFDDQFSVERPDGSNFTLKIRSTKLEDSAMYFCASKDSSYNEQFFGPGTRLTVL.

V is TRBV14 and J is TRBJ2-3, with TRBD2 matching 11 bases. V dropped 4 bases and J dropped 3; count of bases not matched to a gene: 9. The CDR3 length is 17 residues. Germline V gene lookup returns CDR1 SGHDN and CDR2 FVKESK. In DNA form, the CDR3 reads TGTGCCAGCAGCCTCTACTTAGCGGGAGGGTTGACAGATACGCAGTATTTT. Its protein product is CASSLYLAGGLTDTQYF.

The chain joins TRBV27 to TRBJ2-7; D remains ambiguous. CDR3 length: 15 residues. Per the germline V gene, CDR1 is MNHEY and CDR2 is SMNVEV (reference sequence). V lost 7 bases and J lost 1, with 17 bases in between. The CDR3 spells CASTSIGGNSYEQYF. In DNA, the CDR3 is TGTGCCAGCACCTCCATAGGCGGCAATTCCTACGAGCAGTACTTC.

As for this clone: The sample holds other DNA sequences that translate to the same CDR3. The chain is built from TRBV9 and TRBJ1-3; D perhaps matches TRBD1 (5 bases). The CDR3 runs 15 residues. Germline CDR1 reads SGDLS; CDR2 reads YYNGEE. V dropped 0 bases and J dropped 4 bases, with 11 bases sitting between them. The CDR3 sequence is CASSVGPGGGNTIYF. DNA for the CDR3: TGTGCCAGCAGCGTAGGACCGGGGGGAGGAAACACCATATATTTT.

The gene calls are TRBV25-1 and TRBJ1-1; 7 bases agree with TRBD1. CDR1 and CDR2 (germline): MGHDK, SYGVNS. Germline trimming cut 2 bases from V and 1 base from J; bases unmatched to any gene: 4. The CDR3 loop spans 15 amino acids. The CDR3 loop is CASSEKPGGNTEAFF. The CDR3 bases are TGTGCCAGCAGTGAAAAACCAGGGGGGAACACTGAAGCTTTCTTT.

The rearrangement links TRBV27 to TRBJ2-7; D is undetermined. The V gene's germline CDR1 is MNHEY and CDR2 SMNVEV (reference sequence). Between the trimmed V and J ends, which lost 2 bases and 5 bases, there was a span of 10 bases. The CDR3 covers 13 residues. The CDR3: CASSLTGWDEQYF. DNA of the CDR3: TGTGCCAGCAGTTTAACGGGTTGGGACGAGCAGTACTTC.

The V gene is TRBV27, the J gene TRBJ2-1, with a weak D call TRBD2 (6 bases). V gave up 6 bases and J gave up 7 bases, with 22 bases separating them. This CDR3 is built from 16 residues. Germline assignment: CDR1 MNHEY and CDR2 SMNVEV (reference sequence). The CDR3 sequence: CASSPSWREGLNEQFF. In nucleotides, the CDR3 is TGTGCCAGCAGCCCTTCATGGCGGGAAGGTTTGAATGAGCAGTTCTTC.

The CDR3 region has the DNA TGTGCCAGCTCGAGCCGGGACAATAATAATGAGCAGTTCTTC. It translates to CASSSRDNNNEQFF. The V and J genes are TRBV18 and TRBJ2-1, with TRBD1 as a possible D gene (6 bases). Germline V CDR1 and CDR2: KGHSH, LQKENI. CDR3 length: 14 residues. Trimming took off 6 bases at V and 7 bases at J, with 16 bases between the two ends.